This T cell receptor (beta chain) derives from a study of human T cells and chemical hapten exposure. Whole-study context: All patients underwent weekly scalp dosing with diphenylcyclopropenone for the full approximately 25-week study.

TCRdb reprocessed the RACE reads with MiXCR, giving one entry per CDR3 protein. Found here are about 190,000 distinct CDR3 sequences, around a quarter of them singletons; the top ten hold 2% to 3%. The germline V and J ends were trimmed by 6 bases and 8 bases, with 17 bases remaining between them. This CDR3 contains 14 residues. Per germline, CDR1 MNHEY and CDR2 SVGAGI. The time point was: patch test 3, about 24 weeks after DPC sensitization. Treatment specified: therapeutic diphenylcyclopropenone sensitization with weekly scalp DPC. Alopecia patients, 18 to 70 years old and DPC-suitable, served as donors.

The rearrangement links TRBV6-5 to TRBJ2-1; D may be TRBD1 (6 bases). The material was whole blood, obtained in connection with sensitization to the hapten diphenylcyclopropenone (DPC). The clonotype comes from a woman in her forties with alopecia areata. Some clones in this sample may be carry-over from other donors' samples. CDR3 region: CASSTGTIPHEQFF. The CDR3 nucleotides are TGTGCCAGCAGCACCGGGACAATCCCCCATGAGCAGTTCTTC.